The 24 T cell receptor beta chains reported below all come from one sample, sequenced in a study of OX40 agonist ivuxolimab in advanced cancers. Profiling relied on immunoSEQ multiplex PCR, and the TCRdb table lists in-frame clones only, not all of them. Among approximately 64,000 clones, about nine tenths were seen once, and the ten largest hold approximately 3%. This sample comprised CD4+ or CD8+ T cells sorted from blood, obtained in a trial of the OX40 agonist ivuxolimab. These receptors originate from an adult with an advanced solid tumor such as melanoma, head and neck, liver or kidney cancer.

The chain recombines TRBV2 with TRBJ1-2, with D possibly matching TRBD1 (5 bases). V dropped 10 bases and J dropped 4 bases, with 13 bases sitting between them. CDR1 SNHLY and CDR2 FYNNEI come from the germline V gene. The CDR3 extends over 12 amino acids. The CDR3 bases are TGTGCCACCCAGGGTCAAGGCTATGGCTACACCTTC. This translates into CATQGQGYGYTF.

The chain couples TRBV5-1 to TRBJ2-5; tentative D call: TRBD1 (6 bases). CDR1 SGHRS and CDR2 YFSETQ come from the germline V gene. V shed 4 bases and J shed 6 bases, with 16 bases lying between them. This CDR3 has 14 amino acids. The CDR3 nucleotides are TGCGCCAGCAGCCCCGATCAGGGGTTCAAGACCCAGTACTTC. This sequence encodes CASSPDQGFKTQYF.

The CDR3 sequence: CASSTRGGSEQYF. CDR3 in DNA: TGTGCCAGTAGTACCCGGGGAGGAAGCGAGCAGTACTTC. The chain joins TRBV19 to TRBJ2-7, with a tentative D call TRBD2 (6 bases). CDR3 length: 13 amino acids. The germline V and J ends were trimmed by 4 bases and 6 bases, with 13 bases remaining between them. CDR1 is LNHDA and CDR2 is SQIVND in the germline V gene (reference sequence).

This chain connects TRBV9 to TRBJ2-2; 7 bases are a match to TRBD1. CDR1 is SGDLS and CDR2 is YYNGEE in the germline V gene. Trimming cost V 0 bases and J 4 bases; bases outside gene matches: 6. The CDR3 has 16 residues. The CDR3 DNA reads as TGTGCCAGCAGCGTAGCTGGGACAGTGGTCACCGGGGAGCTGTTTTTT. Protein sequence: CASSVAGTVVTGELFF.

This chain links TRBV18 with TRBJ2-7; 9 bases are shared with TRBD1. The CDR3 is 13 residues long. V lost 3 bases to trimming and J lost 7 bases; unmatched junction nucleotides: 4. Germline values: CDR1 KGHSH, CDR2 LQKENI. The CDR3 DNA is TGTGCCAGCTCACCCCAGACAGGGGGGGAGCAGTACTTC. Its protein is CASSPQTGGEQYF. The full variable domain, its missing parts supplied by reference TRBV18 and TRBJ2-7, is NAGVMQNPRHLVRRRGQEARLRCSPMKGHSHVYWYRQLPEEGLKFMVYLQKENIIDESGMPKERFSAEFPKEGPSILRIQQVVRGDSAAYFCASSPQTGGEQYFGPGTRLTVT.

The chain uses TRBV28 and TRBJ1-3; 10 positions agree with TRBD1. Losses at the gene ends were 5 bases for V and 3 bases for J; bases not matched to a gene: 10. This CDR3 region has 17 residues. Per the germline V gene, CDR1 is MDHEN and CDR2 is SYDVKM. This CDR3 is CASSPPGQGIFGNTIYF. DNA of the CDR3: TGTGCCAGCAGTCCACCGGGACAGGGGATATTTGGAAACACCATATATTTT.

This chain links TRBV7-7 with TRBJ1-3; 7 nucleotides agree with TRBD1. Looked up from germline, CDR1 is SSHAT and CDR2 is FNYEAQ (reference sequence). J was trimmed by 0 bases and V by 2 bases; bases with no gene match: 1. The length of the CDR3 is 15 residues. CDR3 amino acids: CASSLNRGSGNTIYF. The DNA of the CDR3 is TGTGCCAGCAGCTTAAACAGGGGCTCTGGAAACACCATATATTTT.

The chain couples TRBV9 to TRBJ2-7, with a weak D call TRBD2 (5 bases). The germline CDR1 and CDR2 sequences are SGDLS and YYNGEE. With 0 bases removed from V and 2 bases from J, the gap between germline ends came to 9 bases. CDR3 length: 14 amino acids. The CDR3 DNA sequence: TGTGCCAGCAGCGTAGGAGGGATAGCCTACGAGCAGTACTTC. Protein product: CASSVGGIAYEQYF.

The chain is built from TRBV18 and TRBJ2-7, with a weak D call TRBD2 (6 bases). Trimming stripped 0 bases from V and 5 bases from J, with 11 bases between. This CDR3 spans 14 amino acids. Germline CDR1 and CDR2: KGHSH and LQKENI. CDR3 amino acids: CASSPPSGRNEQYF. The CDR3 nucleotides read TGTGCCAGCTCACCACCATCGGGGAGGAACGAGCAGTACTTC.

This rearrangement joins TRBV6-5 to TRBJ2-1; the match to TRBD2 covers 12 bases. The germline CDR1 and CDR2 sequences are MNHEY and SVGAGI. The CDR3 runs 15 residues. V was clipped by 5 bases and J by 10 bases; unmatched bases: 9. CDR3 nucleotides: TGTGCCAGCAGTCCACCTAGCGGGGGGGCAGGCGAGCAGTTCTTC. Amino acid sequence: CASSPPSGGAGEQFF.

The genes are TRBV6-1 and TRBJ2-7; D gene ambiguous. Trimming cost V 6 bases and J 4 bases, with 16 bases left between them. The CDR3 sequence is 14 residues long. Germline V lookup: CDR1 MNHNS, CDR2 SASEGT. CDR3: CASRDGLHEYEQYF. The CDR3 nucleotides read TGTGCCAGCAGAGATGGGTTGCACGAATACGAGCAGTACTTC.

CDR3 DNA sequence: TGTGCCAGCAGTTTGACAGGGGACATTACAGATACGCAGTATTTT. Translation gives CASSLTGDITDTQYF. V is TRBV6-5 and J is TRBJ2-3, with TRBD1 identical over 8 bases. The V segment lost 4 bases and the J segment 3 bases; nucleotides outside the gene matches: 6. The CDR3 sequence is 15 residues long. Germline lookup yields CDR1 MNHEY and CDR2 SVGAGI.

The rearrangement links TRBV5-4 to TRBJ2-1; 9 bases fit TRBD2. With V trimmed by 4 bases and J by 1 base, 9 bases remained unmatched. Germline CDR1 reads SGHNT; CDR2 reads YYREEE (reference sequence). CDR3 length equals 17 residues. Here the CDR3 reads CASSHSSGTTSYNEQFF. The CDR3 bases are TGTGCCAGCAGCCACTCTAGCGGGACGACATCCTACAATGAGCAGTTCTTC. The full variable domain, its missing parts supplied by reference TRBV5-4 and TRBJ2-1, is ETGVTQSPTHLIKTRGQQVTLRCSSQSGHNTVSWYQQALGQGPQFIFQYYREEENGRGNFPPRFSGLQFPNYSSELNVNALELDDSALYLCASSHSSGTTSYNEQFFGPGTRLTVL.

The chain recombines TRBV7-9 with TRBJ2-7; tentatively, D is TRBD1 (6 bases). V was cut by 4 bases and J by 2 bases, with 15 bases left in between. This CDR3 has 15 amino acids. Germline V gene lookup returns CDR1 SEHNR and CDR2 FQNEAQ (reference sequence). The CDR3 protein is CASSSVGDITYEQYF. The CDR3 DNA reads as TGTGCCAGCAGCTCGGTAGGGGACATAACCTACGAGCAGTACTTC.

CDR3 region: CASSPRTSFSTGELFF. The CDR3 DNA reads as TGTGCCAGCAGCCCCCGGACTAGCTTCAGCACCGGGGAGCTGTTTTTT. J is TRBJ2-2 and V is TRBV5-6, with 8 bases lining up with TRBD2. Trimming cost V 4 bases and J 4 bases; bases outside gene matches: 9. The CDR3 loop spans 16 amino acids. The germline CDR1 and CDR2 sequences are SGHDT and YYEEEE.

With respect to this clone: The same CDR3 arises from other DNA sequences in this sample as well. V gene TRBV7-3 combines with J gene TRBJ2-3; no definite D call. Germline V gives CDR1 SGHTA, CDR2 FQGTGA. Trimming left V 2 bases short and J 2 bases short, with 8 bases between. This CDR3 spans 14 amino acids. Here the CDR3 DNA reads TGTGCCAGCAGCTTAGGTCGAAACACAGATACGCAGTATTTT. This codes for CASSLGRNTDTQYF. Based on the CDR3 plus reference TRBV7-3 and TRBJ2-3, the full variable domain is GAGVSQTPSNKVTEKGKYVELRCDPISGHTALYWYRQSLGQGPEFLIYFQGTGAADDSGLPNDRFFAVRPEGSVSTLKIQRTERGDSAVYLCASSLGRNTDTQYFGPGTRLTVL.

The V gene is TRBV11-2, the J gene TRBJ2-1, with 11 bases matching TRBD2. Germline assignment: CDR1 SGHAT and CDR2 FQNNGV. V lost 5 bases and J lost 9; bases outside the gene matches: 6. The CDR3 runs to 14 residues. The CDR3 sequence: CASSRSGGAGEQFF. The CDR3 coding sequence is TGTGCCAGCAGCCGTAGCGGGGGGGCTGGTGAGCAGTTCTTC.

The rearrangement links TRBV7-9 to TRBJ1-5, with D possibly matching TRBD1 (6 bases). Trimming removed 1 base at V and 1 base at J, with 8 bases between. This CDR3 region has 15 residues. Germline CDR1 reads SEHNR; CDR2 reads FQNEAQ (reference sequence). The CDR3 sequence is CASSLEGGSNQPQHF. The CDR3 DNA is TGTGCCAGCAGCTTAGAGGGGGGGAGCAATCAGCCCCAGCATTTT. Combining the CDR3 with reference TRBV7-9 and TRBJ1-5 gives the whole variable domain DTGVSQNPRHKITKRGQNVTFRCDPISEHNRLYWYRQTLGQGPEFLTYFQNEAQLEKSRLLSDRFSAERPKGSFSTLEIQRTEQGDSAMYLCASSLEGGSNQPQHFGDGTRLSIL.

This clone occurred once. This chain joins TRBV19 and TRBJ2-7; possibly TRBD2 for D (6 bases). From germline, CDR1 is LNHDA and CDR2 SQIVND (reference sequence). V lost 7 bases, J lost 1 base, and 17 bases lay in between. The CDR3 spans 15 residues. The DNA for the CDR3 is TGTGCCAGTATGCCCGGAGGGGCCGATTCCTACGAGCAGTACTTC. It encodes CASMPGGADSYEQYF.

V and J are TRBV27 and TRBJ2-5; tentative D call: TRBD1 (7 bases). The CDR3 extends over 13 amino acids. Trimming cost V 6 bases and J 5 bases, with 13 bases left between them. Germline CDR1 is MNHEY and CDR2 is SMNVEV (reference sequence). The CDR3 region has the DNA TGTGCCAGCAGCCAGGGGGGAATGGAGACCCAGTACTTC. Translating gives CASSQGGMETQYF.

This chain joins TRBV7-2 and TRBJ1-1; no reliable D call. V lost 5 bases to trimming and J lost 0 bases, with 13 bases between them. The germline V gene has CDR1 SGHTA and CDR2 FQGNSA. The CDR3 consists of 15 residues. Written as DNA, the CDR3 is TGTGCCAGCAGCAAGGGCCGCCTCTTGAACACTGAAGCTTTCTTT. This encodes CASSKGRLLNTEAFF.

The CDR3 is CASSRRDRVVNTEAFF. For the CDR3, the DNA is TGTGCCAGTAGTCGCCGGGACAGGGTAGTGAACACTGAAGCTTTCTTT. The chain has TRBV19 and TRBJ1-1; 9 bases match TRBD1. There are 16 residues in the CDR3. The germline gives CDR1 LNHDA, CDR2 SQIVND (reference sequence). Trimming removed 5 bases from V and 0 bases from J; junction bases left unmatched: 7.

V is TRBV7-2 and J is TRBJ1-6; D is unresolved. CDR1 and CDR2 from the germline V gene are SGHTA and FQGNSA. The CDR3 spans 15 residues. Trimming cost V 3 bases and J 3 bases, with 9 bases left between them. Here the CDR3 DNA reads TGTGCCAGCAGCTTGCCGAGGAGCTATAATTCACCCCTCCACTTT. This encodes CASSLPRSYNSPLHF.

The chain carries TRBV5-1 and TRBJ2-7; D is uncertain. The CDR3 totals 14 residues. The V gene's germline CDR1 is SGHRS and CDR2 YFSETQ. Deletions cut 0 bases from V and 4 bases from J, with 11 bases between. The CDR3 DNA is TGCGCCAGCAGCTTGGAGGGTTTCACTTACGAGCAGTACTTC. Translating it yields CASSLEGFTYEQYF.